This T cell receptor (beta chain) is drawn from a study of cytomegalovirus exposure and HLA in healthy donors. This clone was detected a few times. The PCR contained 60 Vbeta and 13 Jbeta primers. Assay: immunoSEQ multiplex PCR; the TCRdb copy retains only in-frame clones and omits some. This sample has around 150,000 clones, with under 80% found just once. Material: PBMCs. The sequence came from a man aged 35 to 55 in good health and CMV-seronegative.

The CDR3 sequence is CASSLTGGMTETQYF. CDR3 nucleotide sequence: TGCGCCAGCAGCTTGACGGGGGGCATGACGGAGACCCAGTACTTC. J is TRBJ2-5 and V is TRBV5-1; a possible D gene is TRBD2 (7 bases). The CDR3 has 15 residues. Germline loops: CDR1 SGHRS, CDR2 YFSETQ. V lost 1 base and J 5 bases, leaving 15 bases between the germline ends. The entire variable domain, with the rest obtained from reference TRBV5-1 and TRBJ2-5, is as follows: KAGVTQTPRYLIKTRGQQVTLSCSPISGHRSVSWYQQTPGQGLQFLFEYFSETQRNKGNFPGRFSGRQFSNSRSEMNVSTLELGDSALYLCASSLTGGMTETQYFGPGTRLLVL.